This T cell receptor (beta chain) derives from a study of blood T cell repertoires in COVID-19. Method: immunoSEQ multiplex PCR; TCRdb's copy keeps in-frame clones and lacks some. In the table there are roughly 90,000 clones, nearly 90% of which are singletons. This clone was picked up one time. V was clipped by 6 bases and J by 7 bases, with 9 bases between them. CDR3 length: 12 amino acids. Germline CDR1 reads SGHTA; CDR2 reads FQGNSA. The receptor comes from a woman older than 75 with active COVID-19. Sequenced: peripheral blood. The rearrangement links TRBV7-2 to TRBJ2-2, with a tentative D call TRBD2 (5 bases). The CDR3 reads CASRVGVGELFF. In DNA, the CDR3 is TGTGCCAGCAGGGTCGGGGTCGGGGAGCTGTTTTTT.